The 12 T cell receptor beta chains in this list originate from one sample, sequenced in a study of T cells in Graves' hyperthyroidism and ophthalmopathy. Amplification targeted TCR beta CDR3 regions from RNA transcripts. The TCR CDR3 first-round RT-PCR relied on the HTBI primer set. A single record per CDR3 protein comes from TCRdb applying MiXCR to the multiplex PCR reads. The profile shows 300,000 to 450,000 distinct CDR3 sequences, approximately 15% of them singletons. The sample consisted of blood. The receptors originated from a woman aged 18-35 years with Graves' hyperthyroidism that later progressed to Graves' ophthalmopathy.

In this sample, this clonotype turned up a few times. The V gene is TRBV6-2 or TRBV6-3, the J gene TRBJ1-1; TRBD1 agrees at 8 bases. V trimming: 4 bases; J trimming: 2 bases; junction bases outside the gene matches: 6. This CDR3 is built from 15 residues. In germline, CDR1 is MNHEY, CDR2 SVGEGT. DNA of the CDR3: TGTGCCAGCAGTTTGGGGGACAGGACAAACACTGAAGCTTTCTTT. It is translated as CASSLGDRTNTEAFF.

This clonotype was detected a few times. The chain joins TRBV6-2 or TRBV6-3 to TRBJ2-3, with TRBD2 identical over 8 bases. There are 14 residues in the CDR3. Germline V lookup: CDR1 MNHEY, CDR2 SVGEGT. Losses at the gene ends were 6 bases for V and 4 bases for J; bases not matched to a gene: 6. The CDR3 loop is CASRVSRGADTQYF. In DNA form, the CDR3 reads TGTGCCAGCAGGGTCTCGCGGGGGGCAGATACGCAGTATTTT.

This clonotype was counted between two and nine times. This rearrangement joins TRBV27 to TRBJ2-7; the D call may be TRBD1 or TRBD2 (6 bases each). Germline CDR1 is MNHEY and CDR2 is SMNVEV (reference sequence). The CDR3 covers 14 residues. Trimming cost V 3 bases and J 0 bases, with 9 bases left between them. CDR3 bases: TGTGCCAGCAGTTTGAGGGGGGTCTCCTACGAGCAGTACTTC. The encoded protein is CASSLRGVSYEQYF.

This clonotype was counted between two and nine times. The chain couples TRBV19 to TRBJ1-1; D remains unclear. The CDR3 contains 12 residues. The V end was cut by 2 bases, the J end by 4 bases, with 5 bases between. Germline V gene sequence: CDR1 LNHDA, CDR2 SQIVND (reference sequence). The CDR3 loop is CASSIMGTEAFF. The CDR3 DNA reads TGTGCCAGTAGTATAATGGGCACTGAAGCTTTCTTT.

Ten or more counts support this clonotype. The V and J genes are TRBV7-8 and TRBJ2-5; D may be TRBD1 or TRBD2 (7 bases each). Germline loops: CDR1 SGHVS, CDR2 FQNEAQ. V shed 1 base and J shed 2 bases, with 17 bases lying between them. The CDR3 sequence is 17 residues long. This chain's CDR3 is CASSLVSRGGAQETQYF. CDR3 DNA: TGTGCCAGCAGCTTAGTGTCCAGGGGGGGTGCACAAGAGACCCAGTACTTC.

J is TRBJ2-2 and V is TRBV24-1; D tentatively reads TRBD1 or TRBD2 (6 bases each). CDR1 is KGHDR, CDR2 SFDVKD, per germline. CDR3 size: 17 residues. Trimming shortened V by 4 bases and J by 1 base, and 15 bases separated the two germline ends. For the CDR3, the DNA is TGTGCCACCAGTGACCCGGAGGGACACAAGAACACCGGGGAGCTGTTTTTT. This encodes CATSDPEGHKNTGELFF.

The rearrangement joins TRBV18 to TRBJ2-2, with D maybe TRBD1 (5 bases). With 0 bases removed from V and 4 bases from J, the gap between germline ends came to 15 bases. Germline V gene data show CDR1 as KGHSH and CDR2 as LQKENI. This CDR3 comprises 17 residues. The CDR3 loop is CASSPPDRRGTTGELFF. CDR3 bases: TGTGCCAGCTCACCACCAGACCGAAGGGGAACCACCGGGGAGCTGTTTTTT.

This chain connects TRBV6-1 to TRBJ1-1; D not resolved. Germline V CDR1 and CDR2: MNHNS, SASEGT. V was cut by 5 bases and J by 6 bases, with 13 bases left in between. This CDR3 comprises 13 residues. CDR3 nucleotides: TGTGCCAGCAGTATGCGGGAGAAGGCTGAAGCTTTCTTT. It specifies CASSMREKAEAFF.

The table lists this clonotype with a few counts. The chain links TRBV24-1 to TRBJ2-1; 7 bases agree with TRBD2. CDR1 is KGHDR, CDR2 SFDVKD, per germline. The V segment lost 8 bases and the J segment 4 bases; nucleotides outside the gene matches: 7. This CDR3 contains 14 residues. The CDR3 here is CATMTGGPYNEQFF. The CDR3 nucleotides are TGTGCCACCATGACGGGAGGACCATACAATGAGCAGTTCTTC.

With respect to this clonotype: It may be a read error: a sequence one base away is much more abundant. This chain links TRBV12-3 or TRBV12-4 with TRBJ2-1, with 11 nucleotides matching TRBD2. The trim removed 6 bases at V and 5 bases at J, leaving 12 bases unmatched. The CDR3 runs 17 residues. The CDR3 spells CASRQGTSGPSHNEQFF. CDR3 nucleotides: TGTGCCAGCAGACAGGGGACTAGCGGACCTTCCCACAATGAGCAGTTCTTC.

This clonotype occurred many times. This chain joins TRBV5-8 and TRBJ2-5; D gene unclear. V lost 1 base, J lost 1 base, and 8 bases lay in between. This CDR3 comprises 14 residues. Germline values: CDR1 SGHTS, CDR2 YDEGEE. Here the CDR3 DNA reads TGTGCCAGCAGCTTGAGTCTAACCCAAGAGACCCAGTACTTC. It yields the protein CASSLSLTQETQYF.

This chain connects TRBV7-2 to TRBJ1-2; 8 bases line up with TRBD1. V dropped 3 bases and J dropped 0; count of bases not matched to a gene: 15. Germline values: CDR1 SGHTA, CDR2 FQGNSA. There are 19 residues in the CDR3. The CDR3 nucleotides read TGTGCCAGCAGCTTCTCCCGAACAGGGGGGGGATATTCTAACTATGGCTACACCTTC. Its protein product is CASSFSRTGGGYSNYGYTF.